What follows are 11 T cell receptor beta chains derived from one specimen sequenced in a study of yellow fever vaccine responses in identical twins. TCRdb fed the RT-PCR reads into MiXCR, producing one record per CDR3 protein. The sample contains more than 15,000 distinct CDR3 sequences, around three quarters of which appear only once. The sequences come from T cells from blood (PBMCs), unsorted or a sorted subset (not recorded which), collected before or after yellow fever vaccination (not recorded which). All receptors come from a woman under 30 who received the yellow fever vaccine.

The V gene is TRBV11-1, the J gene TRBJ2-2, with 12 positions matching TRBD2. The germline V gene has CDR1 SGHAT and CDR2 FQDESV (reference sequence). The CDR3 spans 17 residues. V lost 3 bases, J lost 5 bases, and 7 bases stayed unmatched. The CDR3 protein is CASSFVTSGSITGELFF. CDR3 DNA sequence: TGTGCCAGCAGCTTTGTGACTAGCGGGAGTATAACCGGGGAGCTGTTTTTT.

This clonotype was detected a few times. This CDR3 reads CASSQGTTDTQYF. The CDR3 DNA follows: TGTGCCAGCTCACAGGGGACCACAGATACGCAGTATTTT. The chain has TRBV18 and TRBJ2-3; D might be TRBD1 or TRBD2, each matching 5 bases. Per germline, CDR1 KGHSH and CDR2 LQKENI. The CDR3 consists of 13 residues. V shed 4 bases and J shed 2 bases, with 7 bases lying between them. The variable domain in full, completed from reference TRBV18 and TRBJ2-3, reads NAGVMQNPRHLVRRRGQEARLRCSPMKGHSHVYWYRQLPEEGLKFMVYLQKENIIDESGMPKERFSAEFPKEGPSILRIQQVVRGDSAAYFCASSQGTTDTQYFGPGTRLTVL.

V usage is TRBV7-6 and J usage is TRBJ2-1; TRBD1 matches 10 bases. With 3 bases clipped from V and 5 bases from J, the junction kept 4 bases outside the gene matches. Germline loops: CDR1 SGHVS, CDR2 FNYEAQ. The CDR3 runs 15 residues. The CDR3 sequence is CASSFRDRGHNEQFF. The DNA of the CDR3 is TGTGCCAGCAGCTTTCGGGACAGGGGACACAATGAGCAGTTCTTC.

The chain combines TRBV12-3 or TRBV12-4 with TRBJ2-7, with D perhaps matching TRBD1 or TRBD2 (5 bases each). V was cut by 6 bases and J by 0 bases, with 12 bases left in between. There are 14 residues in the CDR3. The CDR3, as DNA: TGTGCCAGCAGGGGACCCGGACGCTCCTACGAGCAGTACTTC. It translates to CASRGPGRSYEQYF.

J is TRBJ2-5 and V is TRBV12-3 or TRBV12-4; D gene ambiguous. The V end was cut by 6 bases, the J end by 7 bases, with 6 bases between. CDR3 size: 10 residues. CDR3 protein: CASRPGTQYF. CDR3 bases: TGTGCCAGCAGACCGGGGACCCAGTACTTC.

The genes are TRBV18 and TRBJ1-3, with a tentative D call TRBD1 (5 bases). There are 15 residues in the CDR3. Germline V gene lookup returns CDR1 KGHSH and CDR2 LQKENI. V gave up 6 bases and J gave up 0 bases, with 12 bases separating them. The CDR3 DNA is TGTGCCAGCTCTCAGGGACGGATCTCTGGAAACACCATATATTTT. Protein: CASSQGRISGNTIYF. The full variable domain, in which reference TRBV18 and TRBJ1-3 provide the parts outside the CDR3, is NAGVMQNPRHLVRRRGQEARLRCSPMKGHSHVYWYRQLPEEGLKFMVYLQKENIIDESGMPKERFSAEFPKEGPSILRIQQVVRGDSAAYFCASSQGRISGNTIYFGEGSWLTVV.

The rearrangement uses TRBV4-1 and TRBJ2-5; tentatively, D is TRBD1 (5 bases). This CDR3 spans 16 amino acids. V gave up 0 bases and J gave up 2 bases, with 13 bases separating them. Germline V CDR1 and CDR2: MGHRA, YSYEKL. CDR3 DNA: TGCGCCAGCAGCCAAGATGGCAGGGTGGGGCAAGAGACCCAGTACTTC. Its protein is CASSQDGRVGQETQYF.

V gene TRBV5-1 combines with J gene TRBJ2-2; no definite D call. Trimming stripped 1 base from V and 6 bases from J, with 4 bases between. The germline V gene encodes CDR1 SGHRS and CDR2 YFSETQ. The CDR3 totals 12 residues. The DNA for the CDR3 is TGCGCCAGCAGCTTGACACCCGGGGAGCTGTTTTTT. Translation gives CASSLTPGELFF. Full variable domain (rest looked up from reference TRBV5-1 and TRBJ2-2): KAGVTQTPRYLIKTRGQQVTLSCSPISGHRSVSWYQQTPGQGLQFLFEYFSETQRNKGNFPGRFSGRQFSNSRSEMNVSTLELGDSALYLCASSLTPGELFFGEGSRLTVL.

The V call is TRBV7-8, the J call TRBJ1-4; a weak D match, TRBD1 (6 bases). Between the trimmed V and J ends, which lost 1 base and 2 bases, there was a span of 11 bases. CDR3 length equals 16 residues. Germline V gene data show CDR1 as SGHVS and CDR2 as FQNEAQ. The CDR3 protein is CASSLVRTVTNEKLFF. CDR3 in DNA: TGTGCCAGCAGCTTAGTCAGGACAGTCACTAATGAAAAACTGTTTTTT.

This chain joins TRBV11-2 and TRBJ1-5, with TRBD1 identical over 9 bases. V shed 0 bases and J 5 bases; nucleotides not matched to a gene: 8. From germline, CDR1 is SGHAT and CDR2 FQNNGV. CDR3 length: 17 amino acids. Here the CDR3 DNA reads TGTGCCAGCAGCTTAGAACTTGCCTGGACAGGGGATCAGCCCCAGCATTTT. Residues: CASSLELAWTGDQPQHF. Based on the CDR3 plus reference TRBV11-2 and TRBJ1-5, the full variable domain is EAGVAQSPRYKIIEKRQSVAFWCNPISGHATLYWYQQILGQGPKLLIQFQNNGVVDDSQLPKDRFSAERLKGVDSTLKIQPAKLEDSAVYLCASSLELAWTGDQPQHFGDGTRLSIL.

Here the CDR3 reads CASSLTTGTDTQYF. The CDR3 bases are TGTGCCAGCAGCCTAACGACGGGCACAGATACGCAGTATTTT. This chain links TRBV5-4 with TRBJ2-3, with D uncertain. The germline V gene encodes CDR1 SGHNT and CDR2 YYREEE (reference sequence). V was trimmed by 4 bases and J by 1 base, leaving 10 bases between them. This CDR3 has 14 residues.